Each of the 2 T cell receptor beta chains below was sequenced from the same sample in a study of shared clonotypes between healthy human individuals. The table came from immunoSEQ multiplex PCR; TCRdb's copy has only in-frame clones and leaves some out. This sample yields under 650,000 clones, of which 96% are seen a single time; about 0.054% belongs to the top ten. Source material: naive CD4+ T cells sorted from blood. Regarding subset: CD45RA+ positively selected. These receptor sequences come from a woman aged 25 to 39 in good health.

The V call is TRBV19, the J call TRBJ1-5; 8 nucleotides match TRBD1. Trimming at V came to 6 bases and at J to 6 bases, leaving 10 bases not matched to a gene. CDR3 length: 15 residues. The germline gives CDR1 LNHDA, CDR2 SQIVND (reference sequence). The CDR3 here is CASSHDRGGGQPQHF. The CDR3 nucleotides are TGTGCCAGTAGCCATGACAGGGGTGGTGGTCAGCCCCAGCATTTT. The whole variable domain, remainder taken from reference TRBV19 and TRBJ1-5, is DGGITQSPKYLFRKEGQNVTLSCEQNLNHDAMYWYRQDPGQGLRLIYYSQIVNDFQKGDIAEGYSVSREKKESFPLTVTSAQKNPTAFYLCASSHDRGGGQPQHFGDGTRLSIL.

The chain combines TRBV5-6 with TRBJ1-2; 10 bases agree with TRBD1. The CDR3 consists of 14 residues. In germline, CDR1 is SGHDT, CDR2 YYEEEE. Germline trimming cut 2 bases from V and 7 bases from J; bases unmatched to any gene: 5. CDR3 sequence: CASSFRQGAGGYTF. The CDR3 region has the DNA TGTGCCAGCAGCTTCCGACAGGGGGCGGGTGGCTACACCTTC.